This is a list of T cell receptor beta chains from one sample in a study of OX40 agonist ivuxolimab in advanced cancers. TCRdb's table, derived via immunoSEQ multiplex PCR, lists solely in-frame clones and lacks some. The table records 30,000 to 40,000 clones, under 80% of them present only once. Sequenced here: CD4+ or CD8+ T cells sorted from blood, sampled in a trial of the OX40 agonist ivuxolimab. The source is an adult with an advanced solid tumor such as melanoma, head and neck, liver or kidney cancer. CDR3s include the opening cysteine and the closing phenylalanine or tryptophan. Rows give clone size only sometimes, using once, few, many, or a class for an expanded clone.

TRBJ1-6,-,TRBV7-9,CASSLYGVPLHF
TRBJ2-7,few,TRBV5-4,CASSLASYEQYF
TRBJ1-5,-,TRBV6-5,CASSSQQGGGNQPQHF
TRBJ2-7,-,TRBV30,CASAWGPSSYEQYF
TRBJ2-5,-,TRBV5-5,CASSIQGQGGTQYF
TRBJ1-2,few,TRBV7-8,CASSLGGNYGYTF
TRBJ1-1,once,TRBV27,CASSRDWEREAFF
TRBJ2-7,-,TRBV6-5,CASSYTGSFHYEQYF
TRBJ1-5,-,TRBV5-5,CASSVTEGGNQPQHF
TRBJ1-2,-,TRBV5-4,CASSPPETAGYTF
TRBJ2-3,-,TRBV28,CASRTGGLADTDTQYF
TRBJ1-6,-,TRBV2,CASRGHGIGGGRSPLHF
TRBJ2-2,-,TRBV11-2,CASSFGQGYTGELFF
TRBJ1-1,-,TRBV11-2,CASSLDNPTEAFF
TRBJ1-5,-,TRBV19,CASKQGNQPQHF
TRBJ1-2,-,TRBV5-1,CASSLDGGSQGYTF
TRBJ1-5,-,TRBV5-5,CASSLVSWQPQHF
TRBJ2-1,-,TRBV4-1,CASSSRDRGYNEQFF
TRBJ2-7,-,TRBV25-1,CASSGTSYEQYF
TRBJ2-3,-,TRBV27,CASSLAPWPGEFTDTQYF
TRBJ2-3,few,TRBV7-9,CASSLRTGTDTQYF
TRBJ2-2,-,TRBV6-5,CASRRGRGRTGELFF